In its sample, the clone carrying this T cell receptor beta chain was seen a few times. Its cognate antigen is unknown. The authors incorporated unique molecular identifiers into the TCR beta cDNA libraries. About 500,000 cDNA molecules were obtained per 1 to 10 million input T cells. TCRdb reprocessed the PCR reads with MiXCR, giving one entry per CDR3 protein. The table lists hundreds of thousands of distinct CDR3 sequences, more than 50% of them singletons. The CDR3 totals 16 residues. CDR1 and CDR2 (germline): SGHRS, YFSETQ. This specimen belongs to a study of post-analysis software for immune sequencing data. Study context: Patients had relapsing-remitting, secondary progressive or progressive-relapsing multiple sclerosis; some lacked subtype.

General study points: The study found significantly lower normalized Chao1 diversity in multiple sclerosis patients than in controls. Patients used about five TRBV segments, including TRBV5-6, TRBV5-1 and TRBV20-1, more often than controls.

The TCR originated in a girl aged 2 to 10 with multiple sclerosis. The genes are TRBV5-1 and TRBJ2-7; 14 bases line up with TRBD2. The last part of the DNA fits TRBJ2-5 better; the J call may be wrong. Sample: blood. The CDR3 region is CASSSGTSGSSETQYF. The CDR3 nucleotides are TGCGCCAGCAGCTCCGGGACTAGCGGGAGTTCGGAGACCCAGTACTTC.